The 27 T cell receptor beta chains reported below all come from one sample, sequenced in a study of CD8+ T cells in alopecia areata. RNA was extracted and reverse transcribed into cDNA as the sequencing template. The method was immunoSEQ multiplex PCR; TCRdb's version includes in-frame clones alone and lacks a portion of them. The sample lists 150,000 to 200,000 clones, roughly 65% occurring once. Noted treatment: oral pan-JAK inhibitor, 5-10 mg twice daily. The input for sequencing was CD4+ T cells sorted from blood, taken at week 4, from a patient treated with tofacitinib. Receptors were obtained from a human donor with alopecia areata.

V gene TRBV5-1 combines with J gene TRBJ2-2; possibly TRBD1 or TRBD2 for D (5 bases each). The CDR3 totals 15 residues. The V end lost 3 bases, the J end lost 4 bases, and 13 bases lay between the germline ends. Germline V CDR1 and CDR2: SGHRS, YFSETQ. CDR3 region: CASSWGTTFTGELFF. CDR3 bases: TGCGCCAGCAGCTGGGGGACCACCTTCACCGGGGAGCTGTTTTTT.

J is TRBJ2-7 and V is TRBV7-2, with D unresolved. This CDR3 is built from 13 residues. Germline V CDR1 and CDR2: SGHTA, FQGNSA. V lost 3 bases and J 2 bases, leaving 8 bases between the germline ends. The CDR3 coding sequence is TGTGCCAGCAGCTTCCACAATACCTACGAGCAGTACTTC. As protein: CASSFHNTYEQYF.

The chain uses TRBV30 and TRBJ1-5; TRBD1 agrees at 8 bases. The CDR3 is 16 amino acids. Unmatched junction bases numbered 12, after V lost 4 bases and J lost 4 bases. Germline values: CDR1 GTSNPN, CDR2 SVGIG (reference sequence). The CDR3 DNA is TGTGCCTGGAAGAGCGGCAGGGGGCTAGGGAATCAGCCCCAGCATTTT. Amino acid sequence: CAWKSGRGLGNQPQHF. The variable domain in full, completed from reference TRBV30 and TRBJ1-5, reads SQTIHQWPATLVQPVGSPLSLECTVEGTSNPNLYWYRQAAGRGLQLLFYSVGIGQISSEVPQNLSASRPQDRQFILSSKKLLLSDSGFYLCAWKSGRGLGNQPQHFGDGTRLSIL.

As DNA, the CDR3 is TGCGCCAGCAGCTTGGTGGCGGGGGGATACAATGAGCAGTTCTTC. Protein product: CASSLVAGGYNEQFF. The gene calls are TRBV5-1 and TRBJ2-1, with TRBD2 identical over 8 bases. CDR1 and CDR2 (germline): SGHRS, YFSETQ. The CDR3 has 15 residues. V gave up 0 bases and J gave up 4 bases; unmatched junction bases: 3.

The rearrangement links TRBV4-1 to TRBJ2-2; tentatively, D is TRBD1 (6 bases). CDR3 length: 15 amino acids. Trimming shortened V by 1 base and J by 7 bases, and 13 bases separated the two germline ends. Looked up from germline, CDR1 is MGHRA and CDR2 is YSYEKL. The CDR3 reads CASSQGDNFFGELFF. The CDR3 DNA is TGCGCCAGCAGCCAAGGGGACAACTTTTTCGGGGAGCTGTTTTTT.

This chain joins TRBV29-1 and TRBJ2-1, with unresolved D. V was clipped by 1 base and J by 2 bases, with 3 bases between them. CDR1 is SQVTM, CDR2 ANQGSEA, per germline. This CDR3 has 12 residues. The DNA of the CDR3 is TGCAGCGTTGAAGTAGCCTACAATGAGCAGTTCTTC. As protein: CSVEVAYNEQFF.

This clone was found a few times. At one end the junction does not follow the germline gene, possibly because of a read error. The rearrangement links TRBV5-8 to TRBJ2-7, with 7 nucleotides matching TRBD1. CDR3 length: 12 amino acids. Germline-derived CDR1 and CDR2 are SGHTS and YDEGEE. CDR3 sequence: CASGIYAGTVDF. The CDR3 coding sequence is TGTGCCAGCGGGATCTATGCCGGGACAGTCGACTTC.

The chain has TRBV7-2 and TRBJ2-1; D is ambiguous. Trimming removed 5 bases at V and 1 base at J, with 9 bases between. CDR3 length equals 14 residues. Germline-derived CDR1 and CDR2 are SGHTA and FQGNSA. CDR3 region: CASSVDTSYNEQFF. Here the CDR3 DNA reads TGTGCCAGCAGCGTTGACACTTCCTACAATGAGCAGTTCTTC.

This sequence joins TRBV10-3 and TRBJ1-5; 7 positions match TRBD1. This CDR3 contains 14 residues. Unmatched junction bases numbered 7, after V lost 10 bases and J lost 1 base. Germline V gene data show CDR1 as ENHRY and CDR2 as SYGVKD. The CDR3 sequence: CATSDRASNQPQHF. CDR3 DNA: TGTGCCACCTCCGACAGGGCCAGCAATCAGCCCCAGCATTTT.

In its sample, this clone was seen once. This CDR3 reads CAWQQGKGVRNQPQHF. The CDR3, as DNA: TGTGCCTGGCAACAGGGGAAAGGGGTACGCAATCAGCCCCAGCATTTT. The chain recombines TRBV30 with TRBJ1-5, with 7 nucleotides matching TRBD1. CDR3 size: 16 residues. V lost 5 bases to trimming and J lost 2 bases; unmatched junction nucleotides: 12. The V gene's germline CDR1 is GTSNPN and CDR2 SVGIG (reference sequence).

This sequence joins TRBV6-5 and TRBJ1-2; D remains ambiguous. V shed 8 bases and J shed 4 bases, with 8 bases lying between them. Germline CDR1 reads MNHEY; CDR2 reads SVGAGI. This CDR3 is built from 11 residues. CDR3 region: CASGPSYGYTF. CDR3 nucleotides: TGTGCCAGCGGCCCGTCCTATGGCTACACCTTC.

Only a few counts were recorded for this clone. A read error may explain this, as a much larger clone is one base away. CDR3 nucleotides: TGCGCCAGCAGCCAAGGCGACGGTGGGTCACCCCTCCACTTT. This codes for CASSQGDGGSPLHF. This chain uses TRBV4-1 with TRBJ1-6; D remains ambiguous. The V end was cut by 1 base, the J end by 10 bases, with 11 bases between. The CDR3 runs 14 residues. Germline values: CDR1 MGHRA, CDR2 YSYEKL.

This clone has only one observation. The chain links TRBV30 to TRBJ1-1, with D unresolved. The V gene's germline CDR1 is GTSNPN and CDR2 SVGIG (reference sequence). V lost 4 bases and J lost 1, with 10 bases in between. The CDR3 is 13 amino acids. This CDR3 reads CAWIWQPNTEAFF. The CDR3 region has the DNA TGTGCCTGGATATGGCAGCCGAACACTGAAGCTTTCTTT.

The chain combines TRBV30 with TRBJ1-3; no reliable D call. The CDR3 contains 15 residues. The V end was cut by 7 bases, the J end by 0 bases, with 16 bases between. Germline CDR1 and CDR2: GTSNPN and SVGIG (reference sequence). CDR3 DNA sequence: TGTGCCTCCACCGAATCTTCCTACTCTGGAAACACCATATATTTT. Protein: CASTESSYSGNTIYF.

Concerning this clone: In the same sample, other DNA sequences code for this CDR3. The V and J genes are TRBV29-1 and TRBJ2-2, with D possibly TRBD1 on 5 matching bases. Germline V gene sequence: CDR1 SQVTM, CDR2 ANQGSEA. The CDR3 extends over 15 amino acids. V lost 0 bases to trimming and J lost 4 bases, with 12 bases between them. The CDR3 DNA sequence: TGCAGCGTTGAAGATAGGCAGGGAAGCACCGGGGAGCTGTTTTTT. Amino acid sequence: CSVEDRQGSTGELFF.

In this sample, this clone turned up once. The chain couples TRBV4-2 to TRBJ1-6, with D tentatively TRBD1 (5 bases). The length of the CDR3 is 15 residues. Deletions cut 0 bases from V and 6 bases from J, with 9 bases between. Germline loops: CDR1 LGHNA, CDR2 YNFKEQ. CDR3 DNA sequence: TGTGCCAGCAGCCAAGAACCCGACAGTAATTCACCCCTCCACTTT. Protein sequence: CASSQEPDSNSPLHF.

The rearrangement uses TRBV4-3 and TRBJ2-7; 10 nucleotides agree with TRBD2. CDR1 is LGHNA and CDR2 is YSLEER in the germline V gene. V dropped 4 bases and J dropped 2; count of bases not matched to a gene: 11. The CDR3 spans 17 residues. The CDR3 bases are TGCGCCAGCAGCCTTGAGGCGGGAGCGGGGGGGCCCTACGAGCAGTACTTC. Residues: CASSLEAGAGGPYEQYF.

J is TRBJ2-1 and V is TRBV5-6; 9 nucleotides match TRBD1. The V gene end was trimmed by 0 bases and the J gene end by 6 bases; junction bases not matched to a gene: 4. The CDR3 has 15 amino acids. Per the germline V gene, CDR1 is SGHDT and CDR2 is YYEEEE. The CDR3, as DNA: TGTGCCAGCAGCTTGGTAGGACAGGGGTTCAATGAGCAGTTCTTC. Encoded protein: CASSLVGQGFNEQFF.

V usage is TRBV5-1 and J usage is TRBJ1-4; D not resolved. Germline CDR1 SGHRS, CDR2 YFSETQ. CDR3 length: 15 residues. V shed 0 bases and J shed 7 bases, with 13 bases lying between them. The CDR3 protein is CASSLGGSGAEKLFF. In DNA, the CDR3 is TGCGCCAGCAGCTTGGGTGGATCGGGAGCTGAAAAACTGTTTTTT.

In nucleotides, the CDR3 is TGTGCCAGCAGCGTCCGCCCTAGCTCCTACGAGCAGTACTTC. Its translation: CASSVRPSSYEQYF. The chain carries TRBV7-9 and TRBJ2-7, with D unclear. The V gene's germline CDR1 is SEHNR and CDR2 FQNEAQ (reference sequence). Trimming stripped 5 bases from V and 0 bases from J, with 11 bases between. CDR3 length equals 14 residues. Complete variable domain (other parts from reference TRBV7-9 and TRBJ2-7): DTGVSQNPRHKITKRGQNVTFRCDPISEHNRLYWYRQTLGQGPEFLTYFQNEAQLEKSRLLSDRFSAERPKGSFSTLEIQRTEQGDSAMYLCASSVRPSSYEQYFGPGTRLTVT.

The chain uses TRBV5-6 and TRBJ2-4; 7 bases map to TRBD1. The CDR3 extends over 16 amino acids. V dropped 2 bases and J dropped 6; count of bases not matched to a gene: 11. Per germline, CDR1 SGHDT and CDR2 YYEEEE. CDR3 sequence (DNA): TGTGCCAGCAGCTTTACAGGGGTTCTAGTTGGAAACATTCAGTACTTC. Protein: CASSFTGVLVGNIQYF. The variable domain in full, completed from reference TRBV5-6 and TRBJ2-4, reads DAGVTQSPTHLIKTRGQQVTLRCSPKSGHDTVSWYQQALGQGPQFIFQYYEEEERQRGNFPDRFSGHQFPNYSSELNVNALLLGDSALYLCASSFTGVLVGNIQYFGAGTRLSVL.

The V gene is TRBV5-1, the J gene TRBJ2-1, with D perhaps TRBD2 (7 bases). CDR3 size: 14 residues. Germline V gives CDR1 SGHRS, CDR2 YFSETQ. V lost 2 bases and J lost 5, with 11 bases in between. CDR3 residues: CASSFRGGHNEQFF. CDR3 DNA: TGCGCCAGCAGCTTTAGGGGGGGCCACAATGAGCAGTTCTTC.

This sequence joins TRBV5-6 and TRBJ1-1, with D possibly matching TRBD1 (6 bases). CDR1 and CDR2 from the germline V gene are SGHDT and YYEEEE. Trimming removed 4 bases at V and 7 bases at J, with 23 bases between. The CDR3 consists of 16 residues. The CDR3 region has the DNA TGTGCCAGCAGCCTCAAACTGGGACAAGGAGTCGTTGAAGCTTTCTTT. Its translation: CASSLKLGQGVVEAFF.

The V gene is TRBV27, the J gene TRBJ2-4, with D tentatively TRBD2 (6 bases). The V end was cut by 0 bases, the J end by 6 bases, with 6 bases between. Germline V CDR1 and CDR2: MNHEY, SMNVEV (reference sequence). CDR3 length: 13 amino acids. This chain's CDR3 is CASSLSGGNIQYF. The CDR3, as DNA: TGTGCCAGCAGTTTATCCGGGGGAAACATTCAGTACTTC.

The genes are TRBV29-1 and TRBJ1-2; 9 positions match TRBD1. This CDR3 is 12 amino acids long. Per the germline V gene, CDR1 is SQVTM and CDR2 is ANQGSEA. CDR3 DNA sequence: TGCAGTGGGACAGGGCCCTCCTATGGCTACACCTTC. Translation: CSGTGPSYGYTF.

This chain joins TRBV5-1 and TRBJ1-1; D remains unclear. V lost 1 base to trimming and J lost 1 base, with 8 bases between them. The CDR3 has 14 residues. Germline V lookup: CDR1 SGHRS, CDR2 YFSETQ. The CDR3 region has the DNA TGCGCCAGCAGCTTGTCCAGTACGAACACTGAAGCTTTCTTT. It yields the protein CASSLSSTNTEAFF.

This sequence joins TRBV30 and TRBJ2-2; D unresolved. This CDR3 has 15 amino acids. CDR1 is GTSNPN, CDR2 SVGIG, per germline (reference sequence). The V end lost 1 base, the J end lost 2 bases, and 11 bases lay between the germline ends. CDR3 region: CAWSAGWGNTGELFF. The CDR3 DNA reads TGTGCCTGGAGTGCCGGTTGGGGTAACACCGGGGAGCTGTTTTTT.